This T cell receptor (beta chain) derives from a study of blood T cell repertoires in COVID-19. Study information: In each case, the material was cDNA or gDNA derived from T cells, B-cell-depleted T cells, or PBMCs.

This table comes from immunoSEQ multiplex PCR, and its TCRdb copy is limited to in-frame clones, with some not included. Of tens of thousands of clones listed, more than 75% are singletons. Looked up from germline, CDR1 is MDHEN and CDR2 is SYDVKM. This CDR3 contains 12 residues. V was pared by 11 bases and J by 2 bases, with 13 bases between. The sample holds one count of this clone. This TCR derives from a human donor in a cohort sampled during active COVID-19. The genes are TRBV28 and TRBJ2-7; D is unclear. Source material: peripheral blood. CDR3 coding DNA: TGTGCCTCCGCGCTACCGACCTACGAGCAGTACTTC. It codes for CASALPTYEQYF.